Described below is a single TCR beta chain sequence and its context. Its antigen is as yet unknown. These data are taken from a study of cytomegalovirus exposure and HLA in healthy donors. Study-wide findings and caveats: Serostatus for CMV was the only available immune exposure information.

V lost 0 bases, J lost 7 bases, and 14 bases lay in between. The germline gives CDR1 SGHRS, CDR2 YFSETQ. The CDR3 spans 15 residues. Primers for the PCR totalled 60 Vbeta and 13 Jbeta. TCRdb's table, derived via immunoSEQ multiplex PCR, lists solely in-frame clones and lacks some. The table has over 100,000 clones, 78% seen once. The rearrangement uses TRBV5-1 and TRBJ1-3; D is undetermined. The sequence came from a female donor in good health and CMV-seronegative. The sequenced material came from PBMCs. This chain's CDR3 is CASSLDGERGNTIYF. DNA of the CDR3: TGCGCCAGCAGCTTGGACGGAGAGAGAGGGAACACCATATATTTT.